This T cell receptor (beta chain) is drawn from a study of blood T cell repertoires in COVID-19. The protocol was immunoSEQ multiplex PCR, while the TCRdb copy is restricted to in-frame clones and leaves out a portion. The sample yields 250,000 to 300,000 clones, about nine tenths seen once. The CDR3 totals 13 residues. In germline, CDR1 is SNHLY, CDR2 FYNNEI. V was clipped by 11 bases and J by 2 bases; unmatched bases: 8. The chain is built from TRBV2 and TRBJ1-1; TRBD1 agrees at 7 bases. Sequenced sample: peripheral blood. The receptor was isolated from a woman aged 60-75 years with acute or convalescent COVID-19. As DNA, the CDR3 is TGTGCCTGTATGGGACAGAGTAACACTGAAGCTTTCTTT. Translating gives CACMGQSNTEAFF.